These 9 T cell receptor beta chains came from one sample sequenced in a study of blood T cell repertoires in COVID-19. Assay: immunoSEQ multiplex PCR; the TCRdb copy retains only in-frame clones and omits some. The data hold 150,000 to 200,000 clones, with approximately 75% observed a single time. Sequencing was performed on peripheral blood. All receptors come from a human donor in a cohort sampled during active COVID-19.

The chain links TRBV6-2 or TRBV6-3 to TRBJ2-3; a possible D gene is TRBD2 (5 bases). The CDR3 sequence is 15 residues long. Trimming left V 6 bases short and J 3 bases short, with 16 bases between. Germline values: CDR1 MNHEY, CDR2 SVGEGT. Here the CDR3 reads CASSPGRGWTDTQYF. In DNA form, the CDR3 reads TGTGCCAGCAGCCCCGGCCGGGGTTGGACAGATACGCAGTATTTT.

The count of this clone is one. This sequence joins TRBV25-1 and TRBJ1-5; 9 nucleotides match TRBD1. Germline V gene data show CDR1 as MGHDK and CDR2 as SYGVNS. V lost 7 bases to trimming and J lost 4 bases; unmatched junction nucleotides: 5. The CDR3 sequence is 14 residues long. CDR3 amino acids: CASKGTGQNQPQHF. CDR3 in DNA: TGTGCCAGCAAGGGGACAGGGCAAAATCAGCCCCAGCATTTT.

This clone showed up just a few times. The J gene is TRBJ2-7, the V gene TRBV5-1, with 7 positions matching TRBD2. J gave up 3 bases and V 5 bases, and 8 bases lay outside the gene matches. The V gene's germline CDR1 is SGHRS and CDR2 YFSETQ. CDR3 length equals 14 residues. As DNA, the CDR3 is TGCGCCAGCAGTCAGCGGGGTAGAGACTACGAGCAGTACTTC. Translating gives CASSQRGRDYEQYF.

CDR3 protein: CASSLSLEGIFTGELFF. The CDR3 region has the DNA TGTGCCAGCAGCTTAAGTTTGGAGGGTATCTTCACCGGGGAGCTGTTTTTT. The chain combines TRBV7-3 with TRBJ2-2; D may be TRBD2 (6 bases). The CDR3 is 17 residues long. V lost 1 base to trimming and J lost 4 bases, with 16 bases between them. Germline CDR1 is SGHTA and CDR2 is FQGTGA.

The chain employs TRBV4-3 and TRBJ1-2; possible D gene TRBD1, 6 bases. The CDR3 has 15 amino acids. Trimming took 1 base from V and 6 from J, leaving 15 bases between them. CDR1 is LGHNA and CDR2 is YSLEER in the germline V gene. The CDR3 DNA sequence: TGCGCCAGCAGCCAAGTAGGGGACACCGGCGATGGCTACACCTTC. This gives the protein CASSQVGDTGDGYTF.

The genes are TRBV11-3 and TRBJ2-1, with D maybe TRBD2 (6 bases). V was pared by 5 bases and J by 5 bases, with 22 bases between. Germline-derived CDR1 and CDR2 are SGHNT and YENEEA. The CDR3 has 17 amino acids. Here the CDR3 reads CASSLAPRARLDNEQFF. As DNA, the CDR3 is TGTGCCAGCAGCCTCGCCCCCAGGGCCAGACTAGACAATGAGCAGTTCTTC.

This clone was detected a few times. In DNA, the CDR3 is TGTGCCAGCAGCTCCCAACAGGGAAATTCACCCCTCCACTTT. This encodes CASSSQQGNSPLHF. This chain uses TRBV9 with TRBJ1-6, with D perhaps matching TRBD1 (6 bases). Germline V gene lookup returns CDR1 SGDLS and CDR2 YYNGEE. V lost 4 bases and J 7 bases, leaving 12 bases between the germline ends. The CDR3 runs 14 residues.

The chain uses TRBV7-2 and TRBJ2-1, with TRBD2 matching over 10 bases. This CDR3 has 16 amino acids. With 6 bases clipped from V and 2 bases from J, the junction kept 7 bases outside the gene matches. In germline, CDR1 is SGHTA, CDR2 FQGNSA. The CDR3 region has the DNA TGTGCCAGCAGAGCGGGAGGGACGCGGACCTACAATGAGCAGTTCTTC. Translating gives CASRAGGTRTYNEQFF.

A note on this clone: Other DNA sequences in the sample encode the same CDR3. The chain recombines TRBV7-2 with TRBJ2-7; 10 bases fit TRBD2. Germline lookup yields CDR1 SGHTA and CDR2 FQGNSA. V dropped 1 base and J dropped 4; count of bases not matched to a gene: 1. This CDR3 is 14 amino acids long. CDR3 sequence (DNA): TGTGCCAGCAGCTTAGAGCGGGGGGGTTACGAGCAGTACTTC. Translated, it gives CASSLERGGYEQYF. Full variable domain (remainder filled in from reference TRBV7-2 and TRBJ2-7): GAGVSQSPSNKVTEKGKDVELRCDPISGHTALYWYRQSLGQGLEFLIYFQGNSAPDKSGLPSDRFSAERTGGSVSTLTIQRTQQEDSAVYLCASSLERGGYEQYFGPGTRLTVT.